The next 2 T cell receptor beta chains were all read from a single sample in a study of T cell responses to AZD1222 COVID-19 vaccine. TCRdb keeps only in-frame clones here, not all; method: immunoSEQ multiplex PCR. Of 80,000 to 90,000 clones listed, roughly 88% were seen once; the top ten hold more than 4.5%. Sequences were derived from peripheral blood, sampled on day 0 of MenACWY control vaccination. Receptor source: an adult in good health.

The chain combines TRBV24-1 with TRBJ1-1; TRBD1 aligns across 7 bases. CDR3 size: 11 residues. Germline assignment: CDR1 KGHDR and CDR2 SFDVKD. V trimming: 10 bases; J trimming: 6 bases; junction bases outside the gene matches: 4. This chain's CDR3 is CATSTGPEAFF. CDR3 bases: TGTGCCACGTCGACAGGGCCTGAAGCTTTCTTT.

The chain combines TRBV6-6 with TRBJ1-3; no clear D gene. There are 12 residues in the CDR3. Trimming took 2 bases from V and 7 from J, leaving 6 bases between them. Germline V CDR1 and CDR2: MNHNY, SVGAGI (reference sequence). CDR3 nucleotide sequence: TGTGCCAGCAGTTACGGTGAGAACACCATATATTTT. It specifies CASSYGENTIYF.